The rows below give T cell receptor beta chains drawn from one sample of a study of CD8 T cells in ankylosing spondylitis. TCRdb independently ran MiXCR on the 5' RACE reads; one entry per CDR3 protein. Of fewer than 750,000 distinct CDR3 sequences listed, around 20% were seen once; the top ten hold around 20%. Sequenced material: blood, either unsorted or a sorted T cell fraction (not recorded which). Source of these receptors: a male donor with ankylosing spondylitis. CDR3s leave out the opening cysteine and the closing phenylalanine or tryptophan. Some rows mark clone size as missing; the rest say once, few, many or name a class of expanded clone.

TRBV3-1	few	ASSQDPSGSVYEQY
TRBV29-1	.	SVEDGASGEGLVETQY
TRBV30	few	AWSRQDLNTGELF
TRBV5-1	.	ASSAPGSFETQY
TRBV7-9	.	ASSTPGTTLDEQY
TRBV12-3/TRBV12-4	many	ASSFDTGELF
TRBV27	.	ASSTPTGGGNTEAF
TRBV20-1	many	SPGEREYQETQY
TRBV20-1	.	SARASPDTVAF
TRBV5-8	few	ASSPTADTQY
TRBV30	.	AWSAIRTSGVTYEQY
TRBV20-1	.	SALRLQGGYTDTQY
TRBV2	.	ANVVRRNTEAF
TRBV20-1	few	SAGTPANEKLF
TRBV12-3/TRBV12-4	few	ASSLAPSANEQF
TRBV7-9	few	ASSSLPELF
TRBV6-5	many	ASSYSGREYEQY
TRBV29-1	few	SVAGGGPDTQY
TRBV3-1	.	ASSQSDGEFR
TRBV20-1	few	SARYRGRRTISGANVLT
TRBV14	few	ASSQDLEAEAF
TRBV11-2	.	ASSLRGTSGVEDTQY
TRBV14	few	ASSEGAGGSYEQY
TRBV5-6	many	ASSYTGTEQF
TRBV5-1	many	ASSPSTGPNEQF
TRBV4-1	.	ASSQDRTSLETQY
TRBV5-1	.	ASSLAASGGALDEQF
TRBV24-1	.	ATRRGDQAF
TRBV5-5	.	ASSLVQGAGYEQY
TRBV20-1	.	SAKHPGGRETQY
TRBV6-5	few	ASSYSSQGGTREAF
TRBV28	few	AILAGNTGELF
TRBV4-2	.	ASSRGLAGTTSTDTQY
TRBV12-3/TRBV12-4	.	ASSLEGTDYGYT
TRBV6-5	.	ASSYGTARVETQY
TRBV27	.	ASSIIPGLALGEQY
TRBV29-1	.	SGQREGYTDTQY
TRBV12-3/TRBV12-4	few	ASMGGRAYNEQF
TRBV15	once	ATSRDPVETVIDTQY
TRBV5-1	few	ASSAYRGGSYNEQF
TRBV4-3	few	ASSQVTSGALNEQY
TRBV20-1	.	SAPRPGQVINQPQH
TRBV29-1	once	SVLLLDSHEQY
TRBV12-3/TRBV12-4	few	ASKPGSRGGTDTQY
TRBV12-3/TRBV12-4	many	ASRPERNIANEQF
TRBV15	.	ATSRDPLFGVSSYNEQF
TRBV6-5	.	ASRYSGGPNTQY
TRBV11-3	.	ASHGDSPPDTQY
TRBV2	.	ASSERIDTEAF
TRBV3-1	few	ASSPASNPEQY
TRBV9	.	ASSVGPGYEQY
TRBV28	.	ASSFGDREEAF
TRBV7-3	.	ASSLLAGGPRDEQF
TRBV20-1	few	SASGGYQNTEAF
TRBV4-1	.	ASSWPESSGNTIY
TRBV2	.	ASSVTSGVHIEDYNEQF
TRBV6-2/TRBV6-3	few	ASRNGQIKMNTEAF